This T cell receptor beta chain was documented in a study of T-cell reconstitution after alpha-beta-depleted transplantation in children (TCRdb year 2016). Some background on the complete study: T-cell immune reconstitution after TCRalphabeta/CD19-depleted allogeneic hematopoietic cell transplantation in children was quantitatively tracked in the study by means of TCR repertoire profiling. Paper-wide results and their limitations: About two months after transplant, the apparently early recovery of alphabetaT-cell counts reportedly depended on just several hundred clones that had expanded rapidly and came from non-depleted graft cells. Hyperexpanded clone frequencies declined over subsequent months; after one year, T-cell counts and TCRbeta diversity were mostly attributed to newly produced T cells. In some patients, the high TCRbeta diversity seen at day 60 was put down to recipient T cells and intrathymic progenitors that had survived conditioning.

The library was built by means of PCR. The reads were generated on an Illumina HiSeq 2500. Molecular barcoding was employed in the preparation of TCR libraries, with unique molecular identifiers being used to normalize TCRbeta repertoire quantification. The public reads were run again by TCRdb, first through fastp at Q25 and then through MiXCR, and only productive beta chains were kept. Duplicate CDR3 protein sequences are folded into a single record with the most common DNA and genes. The sample table holds hundreds of thousands of distinct CDR3 sequences, of which about 11% were seen once. 28% of the sample goes to the ten largest clones. Inclusive of the bounding cysteine and phenylalanine, the CDR3 is 13 residues long. Kept here is only the CDR3 DNA, which spans 39 bases and is read in frame from base 1. Via the germline V gene (reference sequence), CDR1 is DFQATT and CDR2 SNEGSKA. V lost 2 bases and J lost 6 bases, and the count of bases not matched to a germline gene is 5.

This clonotype was found many times. Its antigen is still unknown. No qualities accompany the bases; no much larger clone lies one base away. Taken with the paper, the label for treatment or condition translates to: allogeneic hematopoietic cell transplantation with graft depleted of TCRalphabeta T cells and CD19 B cells. The transplant recipients were children given TCRalphabeta/CD19-depleted allogeneic hematopoietic cell grafts. Recombination joined TRBV20-1 with TRBJ2-7; TRBD1 lines up with 9 middle nucleotides. This sequence was found in a child younger than two with acute myeloid leukemia, due to receive a stem cell transplant. Sequencing used PBMCs, obtained before TCRalphabeta/CD19-depleted stem cell transplant. The DNA sequence follows: TGCAGTGCTAGATCCGGGACAGGGACCGAGCAGTACTTC. Its product reads: CSARSGTGTEQYF.